This T cell receptor beta chain derives from a study of neurological immune-mediated disorders. Study conclusions and caveats: The repertoires of 18 of 34 multiple sclerosis patients fell into one related-CDR3 cluster (a possible signature) under phylogenetic grouping. The multiple sclerosis repertoire cluster was not associated with any clinical or MRI feature.

V lost 10 bases, J lost 10 bases, and 23 bases lay in between. Germline V gene sequence: CDR1 ENHRY, CDR2 SYGVKD. The CDR3 contains 14 residues. Synthesis of cDNA used 5'RACE (with 10-nucleotide random UMIs). TCRdb redid the calling of the 5' RACE reads with MiXCR, one entry per CDR3 protein. Seen here are more than 60,000 distinct CDR3 sequences, 3.5% to 4.5% observed once, and the top ten hold less than 2.5%. This clonotype was counted between two and nine times. The antigen is unknown. From 2 million PBMCs stored at -80 C, the unsorted libraries were generated. This clonotype originated in a woman aged 50 to 60 with multiple sclerosis. Specimen: PBMCs. The genes are TRBV10-3 and TRBJ2-4, with D possibly TRBD1 on 7 matching bases. For the CDR3, the DNA is TGTGCCACACAGGGGCCGGGACTCTTAAAAATTCAGTACTTC. Amino acid sequence: CATQGPGLLKIQYF.